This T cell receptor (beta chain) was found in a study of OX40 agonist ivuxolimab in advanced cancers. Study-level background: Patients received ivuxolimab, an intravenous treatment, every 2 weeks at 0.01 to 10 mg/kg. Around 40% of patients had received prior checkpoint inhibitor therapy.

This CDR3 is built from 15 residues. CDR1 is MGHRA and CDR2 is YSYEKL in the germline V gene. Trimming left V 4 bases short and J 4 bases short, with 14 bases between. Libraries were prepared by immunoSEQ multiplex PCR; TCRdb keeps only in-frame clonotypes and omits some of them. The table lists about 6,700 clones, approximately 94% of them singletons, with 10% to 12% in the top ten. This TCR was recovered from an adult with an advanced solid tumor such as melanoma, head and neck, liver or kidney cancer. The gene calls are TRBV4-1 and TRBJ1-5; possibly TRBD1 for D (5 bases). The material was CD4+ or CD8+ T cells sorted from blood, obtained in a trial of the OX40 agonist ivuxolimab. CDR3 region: CASSPEQVLNQPQHF. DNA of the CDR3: TGCGCCAGCAGCCCGGAACAGGTCCTTAATCAGCCCCAGCATTTT.